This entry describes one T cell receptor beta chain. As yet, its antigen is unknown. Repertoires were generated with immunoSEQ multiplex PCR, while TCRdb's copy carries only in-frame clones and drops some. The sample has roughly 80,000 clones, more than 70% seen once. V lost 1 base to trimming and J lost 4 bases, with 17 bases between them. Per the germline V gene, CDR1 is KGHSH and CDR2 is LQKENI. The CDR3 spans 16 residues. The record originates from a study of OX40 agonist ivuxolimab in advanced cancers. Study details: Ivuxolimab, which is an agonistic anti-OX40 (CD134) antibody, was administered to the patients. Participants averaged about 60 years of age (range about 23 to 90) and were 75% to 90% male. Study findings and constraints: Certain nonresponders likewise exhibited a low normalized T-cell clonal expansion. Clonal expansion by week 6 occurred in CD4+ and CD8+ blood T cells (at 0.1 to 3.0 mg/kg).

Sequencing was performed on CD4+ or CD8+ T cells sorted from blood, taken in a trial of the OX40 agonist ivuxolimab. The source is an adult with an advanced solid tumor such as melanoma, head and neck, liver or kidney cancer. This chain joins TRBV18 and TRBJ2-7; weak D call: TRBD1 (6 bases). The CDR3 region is CASSPRPTQGSYEQYF. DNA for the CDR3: TGTGCCAGCTCACCACGGCCTACACAGGGTTCGTACGAGCAGTACTTC.